This TCR beta chain was sequenced during a study of identical twins. In its sample, this clonotype was seen a few times. The germline V gene encodes CDR1 MDHEN and CDR2 SYDVKM. This CDR3 has 13 residues. Trimming cost V 8 bases and J 2 bases; bases outside gene matches: 6. TCRdb re-derived calls from the 5' RACE reads in MiXCR, one entry per CDR3 protein. The sample carries around 680,000 distinct CDR3 sequences, 8.5% to 9% recorded once. The same sample was also used in a study of yellow fever vaccine responses in identical twins.

The receptor comes from a young woman in good health. The source material was PBMCs. The chain is built from TRBV28 and TRBJ2-7; TRBD2 aligns across 7 bases. CDR3 coding DNA: TGTGCCAGCTGGGAGGGAAACACCTACGAGCAGTACTTC. Encoded protein: CASWEGNTYEQYF.